These T cell receptor beta chains were read from a single sample in a study of shared clonotypes between healthy human individuals. TCRdb's table, derived via immunoSEQ multiplex PCR, lists solely in-frame clones and lacks some. Among about 470,000 clones listed, roughly 77% were seen once. Sequenced: PBMCs. The receptors come from a woman in her 40s in good health. Some clones in this sample may be carry-over from other donors' samples. The CDR3 runs from the conserved cysteine through the conserved F or W. The D gene is left open where the match is weak. Some rows have no size entry. The others give once, few or many, or a class for an expanded clone.

abundance: -; v_gene: TRBV19; j_gene: TRBJ2-2; d_gene: -; CDR3nt: TGTGCCAGTAGTATAGGGGCAGGGTGGACCGGGGAGCTGTTTTTT; CDR3aa: CASSIGAGWTGELFF
abundance: -; v_gene: TRBV5-1; j_gene: TRBJ2-5; d_gene: -; CDR3nt: TGCGCCAGCAGCTTAAACATCCAAGAGACCCAGTACTTC; CDR3aa: CASSLNIQETQYF
abundance: -; v_gene: TRBV12-5; j_gene: TRBJ2-2; d_gene: -; CDR3nt: TGTGCTAGTGGTTTGGTCCGACCCCCAAGCCAGAGGGCCGGGGAGCTGTTTTTT; CDR3aa: CASGLVRPPSQRAGELFF
abundance: -; v_gene: TRBV5-1; j_gene: TRBJ2-6; d_gene: -; CDR3nt: TGCGCCAGCAGCTTCGGGAACTCTGGGGCCAACGTCCTGACTTTC; CDR3aa: CASSFGNSGANVLTF
abundance: -; v_gene: TRBV19; j_gene: TRBJ1-5; d_gene: TRBD1; CDR3nt: TGTGCCAGTACCGGGGGACAGGGGGGCAATCAGCCCCAGCATTTT; CDR3aa: CASTGGQGGNQPQHF
abundance: -; v_gene: TRBV7-3; j_gene: TRBJ2-1; d_gene: -; CDR3nt: TGTGCCAGCAGCCGCACTCTGGGATTCGGTGAGCAGTTCTTC; CDR3aa: CASSRTLGFGEQFF
abundance: -; v_gene: TRBV6-1; j_gene: TRBJ2-3; d_gene: TRBD2; CDR3nt: TGTGCCAGCACTCGAACTAGCGGGGTTACAGATACGCAGTATTTT; CDR3aa: CASTRTSGVTDTQYF
abundance: -; v_gene: TRBV4-1; j_gene: TRBJ1-5; d_gene: -; CDR3nt: TGCGCCAGCAGCCAAGTCTCAGGCAATCAGCCCCAGCATTTT; CDR3aa: CASSQVSGNQPQHF
abundance: -; v_gene: TRBV6-1; j_gene: TRBJ2-1; d_gene: -; CDR3nt: TGTGCCAGCAAACAACAGTACAATGAGCAGTTCTTC; CDR3aa: CASKQQYNEQFF
abundance: few; v_gene: TRBV6-5; j_gene: TRBJ2-2; d_gene: -; CDR3nt: TGTGCCAGTTCATTGCAGGGGAGGGTCCCCGGGGAGCTGTTTTTT; CDR3aa: CASSLQGRVPGELFF
abundance: -; v_gene: TRBV9; j_gene: TRBJ2-6; d_gene: -; CDR3nt: TGTGCCAGCAGCGCGATACAGGGTAGTACTTCTGGGGCCAACGTCCTGACTTTC; CDR3aa: CASSAIQGSTSGANVLTF
abundance: -; v_gene: TRBV5-4; j_gene: TRBJ1-2; d_gene: -; CDR3nt: TGTGCCAGCAGTGGGGGTGACTATGGCTACACCTTC; CDR3aa: CASSGGDYGYTF
abundance: -; v_gene: TRBV28; j_gene: TRBJ2-3; d_gene: -; CDR3nt: TGTGCCAGCAGCCGCAGGACTAGCACAGATACGCAGTATTTT; CDR3aa: CASSRRTSTDTQYF